These 7 T cell receptor beta chains were sequenced from one sample in a study of T cells expressing NK-cell markers. No DNA is given; TCRdb re-called the 5' RACE reads and lists each CDR3 protein once. This listing includes some 150,000 distinct CDR3 sequences. The sample was blood T cells: a sorted CD56 or NKG2C T cell subset, CD4+ or CD8+ T cells, or bulk PBMC T cells (not recorded which). Receptors originate from a woman in her forties or fifties in good health.

This rearrangement joins TRBV29-1 to TRBJ2-2. Germline V CDR1 and CDR2: SQVTM, ANQGSEA. This CDR3 is 13 amino acids long. CDR3 sequence reads: CSVGWGNTGELFF.

The chain couples TRBV5-1 to TRBJ2-7; TCRdb designates TRBD2, a call that cannot be tested without DNA. Germline V gene sequence: CDR1 SGHRS, CDR2 YFSETQ. This CDR3 spans 16 amino acids. The CDR3: CASSLAATSGASEQYF.

The chain carries TRBV4-1 and TRBJ1-6. From germline, CDR1 is MGHRA and CDR2 YSYEKL. The CDR3 runs to 14 residues. The chain's CDR3 is CASSHSGTNSPLHF.

The V gene is TRBV12-3 or TRBV12-4, the J gene TRBJ1-1; TCRdb picks TRBD1, but there is no DNA to check that call. The CDR3 has 14 amino acids. The CDR3 loop is CASSSGALYGEAFF.

The V gene is TRBV24-1, the J gene TRBJ2-5; the TRBD2 assignment by TCRdb is unverifiable without DNA. The germline V gene has CDR1 KGHDR and CDR2 SFDVKD. CDR3 length: 14 amino acids. The CDR3: CATTAGGGEETQYF.

The V gene is TRBV7-6, the J gene TRBJ2-1; the D call of TRBD1 rests on TCRdb alone, since no DNA is present to check it. There are 17 residues in the CDR3. Per the germline V gene, CDR1 is SGHVS and CDR2 is FNYEAQ. The CDR3 region is CASSLGRPGEAVNEQFF. Together with reference TRBV7-6 and TRBJ2-1, the CDR3 gives the full variable domain: GAGVSQSPRYKVTKRGQDVALRCDPISGHVSLYWYRQALGQGPEFLTYFNYEAQQDKSGLPNDRFSAERPEGSISTLTIQRTEQRDSAMYRCASSLGRPGEAVNEQFFGPGTRLTVL.

The chain joins TRBV24-1 to TRBJ2-1; without DNA, the TCRdb call of TRBD2 cannot be checked. Germline lookup yields CDR1 KGHDR and CDR2 SFDVKD. This CDR3 contains 15 residues. The CDR3 protein is CATSDYGGSENEQFF.